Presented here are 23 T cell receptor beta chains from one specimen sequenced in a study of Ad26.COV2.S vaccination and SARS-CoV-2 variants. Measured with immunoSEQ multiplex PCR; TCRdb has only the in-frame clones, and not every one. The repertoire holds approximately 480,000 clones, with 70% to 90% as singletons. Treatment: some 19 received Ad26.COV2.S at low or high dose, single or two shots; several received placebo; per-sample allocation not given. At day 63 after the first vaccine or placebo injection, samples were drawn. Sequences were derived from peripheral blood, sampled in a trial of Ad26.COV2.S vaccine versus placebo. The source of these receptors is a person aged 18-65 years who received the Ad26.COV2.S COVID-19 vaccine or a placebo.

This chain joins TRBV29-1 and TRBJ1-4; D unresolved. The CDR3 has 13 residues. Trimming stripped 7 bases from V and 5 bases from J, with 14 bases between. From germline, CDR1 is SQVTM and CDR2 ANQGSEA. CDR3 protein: CSAAGQNNEKLFF. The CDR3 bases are TGCAGCGCGGCTGGGCAGAACAATGAAAAACTGTTTTTT.

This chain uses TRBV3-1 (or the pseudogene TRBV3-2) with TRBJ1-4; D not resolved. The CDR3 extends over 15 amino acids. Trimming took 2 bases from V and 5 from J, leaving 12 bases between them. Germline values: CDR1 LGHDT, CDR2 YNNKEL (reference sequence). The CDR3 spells CASSQLGQPNEKLFF. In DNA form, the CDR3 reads TGTGCCAGCAGCCAATTAGGTCAGCCAAATGAAAAACTGTTTTTT.

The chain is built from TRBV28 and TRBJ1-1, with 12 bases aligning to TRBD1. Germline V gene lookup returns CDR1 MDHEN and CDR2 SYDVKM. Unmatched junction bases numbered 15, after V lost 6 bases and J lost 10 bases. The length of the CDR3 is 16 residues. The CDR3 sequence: CASSPDTGTGGFVAFF. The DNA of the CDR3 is TGTGCCAGCAGCCCAGACACCGGGACAGGGGGCTTCGTAGCTTTCTTT.

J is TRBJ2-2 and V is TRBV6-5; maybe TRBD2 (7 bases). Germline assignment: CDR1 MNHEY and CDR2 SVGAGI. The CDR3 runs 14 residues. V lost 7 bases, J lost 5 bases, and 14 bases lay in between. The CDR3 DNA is TGTGCCAGCAACGATGGGGGGGCGACCGGGGAGCTGTTTTTT. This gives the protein CASNDGGATGELFF.

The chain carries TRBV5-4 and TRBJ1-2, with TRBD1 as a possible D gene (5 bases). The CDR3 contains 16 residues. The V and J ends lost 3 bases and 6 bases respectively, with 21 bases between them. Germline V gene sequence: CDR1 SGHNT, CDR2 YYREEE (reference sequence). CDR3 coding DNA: TGTGCCAGCAGCTCCCGGAGCAGGGTTGGGGGGGATGGCTACACCTTC. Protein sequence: CASSSRSRVGGDGYTF.

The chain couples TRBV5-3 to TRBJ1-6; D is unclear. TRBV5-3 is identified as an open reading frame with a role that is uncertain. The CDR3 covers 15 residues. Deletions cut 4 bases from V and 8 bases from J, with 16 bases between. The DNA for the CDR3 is TGTGCCAGAAGCCGAGACCCTTGGCGGGATTCACCCCTCCACTTT. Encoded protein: CARSRDPWRDSPLHF.

The CDR3 DNA is TGTGCCAGCAGCCAAGGGCGGACAGCGAGGGGGCAAGAGACCCAGTACTTC. Residues: CASSQGRTARGQETQYF. The chain couples TRBV3-1 (or the pseudogene TRBV3-2) to TRBJ2-5; D is possibly TRBD1 (6 bases). V lost 1 base to trimming and J lost 2 bases, with 17 bases between them. Germline V lookup: CDR1 LGHDT, CDR2 YNNKEL (reference sequence). The CDR3 totals 17 residues.

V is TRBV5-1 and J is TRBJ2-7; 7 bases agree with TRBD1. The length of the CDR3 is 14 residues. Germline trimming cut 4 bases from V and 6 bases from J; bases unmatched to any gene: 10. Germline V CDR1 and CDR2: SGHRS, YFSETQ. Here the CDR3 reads CASSQEPDRAEQYF. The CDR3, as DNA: TGCGCCAGCAGCCAAGAACCTGACAGGGCCGAGCAGTACTTC. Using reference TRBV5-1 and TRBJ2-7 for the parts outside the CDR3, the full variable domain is KAGVTQTPRYLIKTRGQQVTLSCSPISGHRSVSWYQQTPGQGLQFLFEYFSETQRNKGNFPGRFSGRQFSNSRSEMNVSTLELGDSALYLCASSQEPDRAEQYFGPGTRLTVT.

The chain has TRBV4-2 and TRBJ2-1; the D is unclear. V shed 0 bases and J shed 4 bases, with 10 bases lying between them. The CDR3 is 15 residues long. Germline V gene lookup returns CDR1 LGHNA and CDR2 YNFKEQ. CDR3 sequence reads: CASSQDFAEYNEQFF. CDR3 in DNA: TGTGCCAGCAGCCAAGATTTCGCTGAATACAATGAGCAGTTCTTC.

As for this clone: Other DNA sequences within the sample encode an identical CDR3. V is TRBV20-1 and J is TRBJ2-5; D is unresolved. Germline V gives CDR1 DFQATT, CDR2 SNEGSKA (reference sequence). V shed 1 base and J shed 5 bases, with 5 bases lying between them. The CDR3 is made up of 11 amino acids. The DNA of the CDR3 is TGCAGTGCTAGAGGCATTGAGACCCAGTACTTC. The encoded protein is CSARGIETQYF.

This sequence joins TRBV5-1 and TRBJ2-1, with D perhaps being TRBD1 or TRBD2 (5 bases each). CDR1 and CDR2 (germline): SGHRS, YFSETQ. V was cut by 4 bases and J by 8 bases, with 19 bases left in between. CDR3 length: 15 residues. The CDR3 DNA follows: TGCGCCAGCAGCCCCCAGGCTGGGGGTCCCGATGAGCAGTTCTTC. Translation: CASSPQAGGPDEQFF. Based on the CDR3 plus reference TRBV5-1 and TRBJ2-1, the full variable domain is KAGVTQTPRYLIKTRGQQVTLSCSPISGHRSVSWYQQTPGQGLQFLFEYFSETQRNKGNFPGRFSGRQFSNSRSEMNVSTLELGDSALYLCASSPQAGGPDEQFFGPGTRLTVL.

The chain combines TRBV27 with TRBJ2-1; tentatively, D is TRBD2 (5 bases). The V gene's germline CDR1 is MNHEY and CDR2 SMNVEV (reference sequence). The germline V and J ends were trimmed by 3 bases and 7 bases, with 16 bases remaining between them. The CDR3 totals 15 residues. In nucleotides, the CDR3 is TGTGCCAGCAGTTTCCTTGGGAGTCCCTCAAATGAGCAGTTCTTC. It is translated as CASSFLGSPSNEQFF.

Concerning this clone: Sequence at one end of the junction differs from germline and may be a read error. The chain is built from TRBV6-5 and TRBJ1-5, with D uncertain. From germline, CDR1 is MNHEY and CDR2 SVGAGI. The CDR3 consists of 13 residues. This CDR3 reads CASSARGGWSLLF. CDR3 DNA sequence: TGTGCCAGCAGCGCCCGGGGAGGATGGAGTTTACTTTTT.

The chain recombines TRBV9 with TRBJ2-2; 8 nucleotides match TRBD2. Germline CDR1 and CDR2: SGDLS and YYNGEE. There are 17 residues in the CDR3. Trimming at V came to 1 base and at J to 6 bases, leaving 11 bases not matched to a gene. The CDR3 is CASSVSPGGPKAGELFF. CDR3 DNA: TGTGCCAGCAGCGTAAGTCCGGGAGGGCCGAAAGCCGGGGAGCTGTTTTTT.

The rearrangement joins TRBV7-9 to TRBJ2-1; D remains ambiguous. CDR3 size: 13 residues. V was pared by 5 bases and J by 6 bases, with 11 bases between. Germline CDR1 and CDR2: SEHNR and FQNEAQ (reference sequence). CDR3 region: CASSPQEINEQFF. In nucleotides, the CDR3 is TGTGCCAGCAGCCCCCAAGAAATCAATGAGCAGTTCTTC.

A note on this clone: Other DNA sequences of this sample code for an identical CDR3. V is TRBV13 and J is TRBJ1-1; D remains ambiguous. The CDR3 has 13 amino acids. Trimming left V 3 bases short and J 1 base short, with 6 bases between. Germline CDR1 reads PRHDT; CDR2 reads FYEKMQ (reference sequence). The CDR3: CASSFRGNTEAFF. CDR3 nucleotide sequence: TGTGCCAGCAGCTTTCGGGGGAACACTGAAGCTTTCTTT. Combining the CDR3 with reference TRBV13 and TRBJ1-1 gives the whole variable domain AAGVIQSPRHLIKEKRETATLKCYPIPRHDTVYWYQQGPGQDPQFLISFYEKMQSDKGSIPDRFSAQQFSDYHSELNMSSLELGDSALYFCASSFRGNTEAFFGQGTRLTVV.

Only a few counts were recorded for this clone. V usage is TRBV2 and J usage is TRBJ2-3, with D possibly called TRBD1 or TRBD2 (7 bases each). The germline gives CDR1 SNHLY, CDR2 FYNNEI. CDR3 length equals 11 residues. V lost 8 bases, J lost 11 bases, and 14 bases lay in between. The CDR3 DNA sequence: TGTGCCAGCGGGGGGGACAGATTGCAGTATTTT. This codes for CASGGDRLQYF.

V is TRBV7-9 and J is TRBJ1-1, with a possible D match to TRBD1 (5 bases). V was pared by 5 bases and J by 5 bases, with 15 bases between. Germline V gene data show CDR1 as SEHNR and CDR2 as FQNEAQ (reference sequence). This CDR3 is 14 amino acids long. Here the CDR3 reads CASSPTGGWTEAFF. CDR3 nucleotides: TGTGCCAGCAGCCCCACCGGGGGTTGGACTGAAGCTTTCTTT.

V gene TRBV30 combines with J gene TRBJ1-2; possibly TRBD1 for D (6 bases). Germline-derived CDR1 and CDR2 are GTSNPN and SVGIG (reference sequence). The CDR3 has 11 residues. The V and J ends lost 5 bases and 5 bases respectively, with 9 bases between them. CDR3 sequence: CAWGGGYGYTF. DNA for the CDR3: TGTGCCTGGGGGGGCGGATATGGCTACACCTTC. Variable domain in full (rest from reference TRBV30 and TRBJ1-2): SQTIHQWPATLVQPVGSPLSLECTVEGTSNPNLYWYRQAAGRGLQLLFYSVGIGQISSEVPQNLSASRPQDRQFILSSKKLLLSDSGFYLCAWGGGYGYTFGSGTRLTVV.

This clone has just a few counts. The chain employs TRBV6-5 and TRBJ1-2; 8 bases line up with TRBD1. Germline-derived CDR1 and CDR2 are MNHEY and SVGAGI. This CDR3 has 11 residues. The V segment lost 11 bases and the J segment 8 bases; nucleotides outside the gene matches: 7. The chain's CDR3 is CAGSQGGGYTF. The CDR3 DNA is TGTGCCGGATCACAGGGGGGCGGCTACACCTTC.

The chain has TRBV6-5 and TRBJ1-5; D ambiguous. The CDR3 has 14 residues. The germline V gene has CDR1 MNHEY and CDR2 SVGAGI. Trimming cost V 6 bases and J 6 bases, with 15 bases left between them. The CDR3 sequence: CASSSWRVGQPQHF. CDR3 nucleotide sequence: TGTGCCAGCAGCAGCTGGAGGGTCGGTCAGCCCCAGCATTTT.

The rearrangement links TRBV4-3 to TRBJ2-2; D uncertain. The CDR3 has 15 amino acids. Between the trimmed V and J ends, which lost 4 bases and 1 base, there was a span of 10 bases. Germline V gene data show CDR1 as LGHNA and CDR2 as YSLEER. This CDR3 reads CASSLIDGNTGELFF. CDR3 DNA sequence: TGCGCCAGCAGCCTGATAGACGGGAACACCGGGGAGCTGTTTTTT.

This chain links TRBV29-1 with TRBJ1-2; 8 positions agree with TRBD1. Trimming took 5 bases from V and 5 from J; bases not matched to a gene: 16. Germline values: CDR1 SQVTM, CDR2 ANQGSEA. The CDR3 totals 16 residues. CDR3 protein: CSVLGQGKTSRYGYTF. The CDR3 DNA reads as TGCAGCGTTCTAGGACAGGGAAAAACCTCTAGATATGGCTACACCTTC.